What follows are 28 T cell receptor beta chains derived from one specimen sequenced in a study of blood T cell repertoires in COVID-19. TCRdb's copy holds only in-frame clones and misses some; the assay was immunoSEQ multiplex PCR. The repertoire holds 250,000 or so clones, with about 87% as singletons. Sequenced input: PBMCs or T cells enriched from blood (not recorded which). The receptors shown here come from a woman between 25 and 40 years old with acute COVID-19.

The chain has TRBV7-2 and TRBJ1-5; 10 nucleotides line up with TRBD1. V shed 4 bases and J 6 bases; nucleotides not matched to a gene: 6. This CDR3 has 15 amino acids. Looked up from germline, CDR1 is SGHTA and CDR2 is FQGNSA. The CDR3 DNA follows: TGTGCCAGCAGCTCCCTGGACAGGGGGTTTCAGCCCCAGCATTTT. Its protein is CASSSLDRGFQPQHF.

The rearrangement joins TRBV29-1 to TRBJ1-5; D possibly corresponds to TRBD1 (5 bases). CDR1 is SQVTM and CDR2 is ANQGSEA in the germline V gene. The CDR3 runs to 13 residues. V was clipped by 5 bases and J by 6 bases, with 14 bases between them. As DNA, the CDR3 is TGCAGCGTTCTAGTGGGGGGTCGTCAGCCCCAGCATTTT. It is translated as CSVLVGGRQPQHF.

This clone was detected once. The chain joins TRBV4-1 to TRBJ1-2; no definite D call. Trimming left V 1 base short and J 8 bases short, with 14 bases between. CDR1 is MGHRA, CDR2 YSYEKL, per germline. This CDR3 is built from 14 residues. The CDR3 sequence is CASSQGGNQKGYTF. CDR3 coding DNA: TGCGCCAGCAGCCAAGGAGGTAACCAGAAAGGCTACACCTTC.

The chain recombines TRBV5-1 with TRBJ2-3; 8 nucleotides match TRBD2. The germline CDR1 and CDR2 sequences are SGHRS and YFSETQ. The CDR3 length is 13 residues. The V segment lost 0 bases and the J segment 11 bases; nucleotides outside the gene matches: 5. CDR3 DNA: TGCGCCAGCAGCTTGGCCGGGAGGGTAGAGCAGTATTTT. The encoded protein is CASSLAGRVEQYF.

The chain couples TRBV6-2 or TRBV6-3 to TRBJ1-1, with D unresolved. Trimming removed 4 bases from V and 5 bases from J, with 14 bases in between. CDR1 is MNHEY and CDR2 is SVGEGT in the germline V gene. There are 14 residues in the CDR3. The CDR3, as DNA: TGTGCCAGCAGTTCAAGGCCGGGATGGACTGAAGCTTTCTTT. Translation gives CASSSRPGWTEAFF.

The V call is TRBV7-9, the J call TRBJ2-7, with TRBD1 matching 11 bases. V shed 5 bases and J 4 bases; nucleotides not matched to a gene: 7. CDR3 length: 15 residues. The V gene's germline CDR1 is SEHNR and CDR2 FQNEAQ (reference sequence). This CDR3 is CASSPAGTGGYEQYF. In nucleotides, the CDR3 is TGTGCCAGCAGCCCCGCCGGGACAGGGGGATACGAGCAGTACTTC.

The V and J genes are TRBV13 and TRBJ1-4; 9 bases fit TRBD1. The V and J ends lost 5 bases and 8 bases, in that order; junction bases with no gene match: 9. Germline V gene lookup returns CDR1 PRHDT and CDR2 FYEKMQ (reference sequence). The CDR3 is 15 amino acids. The CDR3 reads CASSVAGTGHEKLFF. CDR3 DNA sequence: TGTGCCAGCAGCGTGGCCGGGACAGGGCACGAAAAACTGTTTTTT.

This clone was found once. V gene TRBV7-8 combines with J gene TRBJ2-7; D possibly corresponds to TRBD2 (6 bases). The CDR3 totals 14 residues. V was clipped by 6 bases and J by 4 bases, with 16 bases between them. Germline CDR1 and CDR2: SGHVS and FQNEAQ. The CDR3 DNA reads as TGTGCCAGCAGACGTTTGGCAGGGACTTACGAGCAGTACTTC. Its translation: CASRRLAGTYEQYF.

The chain couples TRBV30 to TRBJ2-3, with 7 nucleotides matching TRBD2. This CDR3 has 13 residues. Germline V CDR1 and CDR2: GTSNPN, SVGIG (reference sequence). Germline trimming cut 7 bases from V and 5 bases from J; bases unmatched to any gene: 9. The CDR3 loop is CASGGFGGDTQYF. Here the CDR3 DNA reads TGTGCCTCCGGGGGGTTTGGAGGAGATACGCAGTATTTT.

The CDR3 spells CASSPVGGGHQETQYF. As DNA, the CDR3 is TGTGCCAGCAGCCCCGTCGGGGGGGGCCACCAAGAGACCCAGTACTTC. The chain recombines TRBV7-9 with TRBJ2-5; 8 nucleotides align to TRBD2. The length of the CDR3 is 16 residues. Per germline, CDR1 SEHNR and CDR2 FQNEAQ (reference sequence). The trim removed 5 bases at V and 0 bases at J, leaving 8 bases unmatched.

The genes are TRBV4-3 and TRBJ1-4; D might be TRBD1 (5 bases). In germline, CDR1 is LGHNA, CDR2 YSLEER. Trimming cost V 0 bases and J 5 bases, with 13 bases left between them. The CDR3 spans 16 residues. The CDR3 loop is CASSQESTGENEKLFF. CDR3 DNA: TGCGCCAGCAGCCAAGAATCAACGGGGGAGAATGAAAAACTGTTTTTT.

This rearrangement joins TRBV7-2 to TRBJ2-1; 7 bases agree with TRBD2. J was trimmed by 9 bases and V by 1 base; bases with no gene match: 3. The CDR3 is 13 amino acids. CDR1 is SGHTA, CDR2 FQGNSA, per germline. Here the CDR3 reads CASSLGLAGEQFF. In DNA form, the CDR3 reads TGTGCCAGCAGCTTAGGACTAGCAGGTGAGCAGTTCTTC.

V and J are TRBV19 and TRBJ1-1; 7 positions match TRBD1. CDR3 length: 15 amino acids. V lost 5 bases, J lost 4 bases, and 10 bases stayed unmatched. Germline V CDR1 and CDR2: LNHDA, SQIVND (reference sequence). CDR3 sequence: CASSPKTGRITEAFF. In DNA form, the CDR3 reads TGTGCCAGTAGTCCCAAGACAGGGAGGATCACTGAAGCTTTCTTT.

This sequence joins TRBV14 and TRBJ2-7; TRBD1 aligns across 8 bases. CDR1 is SGHDN, CDR2 FVKESK, per germline. The J segment lost 3 bases and the V segment lost 0 bases, leaving 7 bases of the junction unmatched. The CDR3 consists of 16 residues. The CDR3: CASSQDADRVGYEQYF. The CDR3 nucleotides are TGTGCCAGCAGCCAAGATGCGGACAGGGTCGGCTACGAGCAGTACTTC.

The rearrangement joins TRBV18 to TRBJ1-1; D gene ambiguous. This CDR3 region has 15 residues. V was cut by 1 base and J by 3 bases, with 12 bases left in between. Germline-derived CDR1 and CDR2 are KGHSH and LQKENI. CDR3 DNA sequence: TGTGCCAGCTCACCACAGGAGGGCGAGTACACTGAAGCTTTCTTT. Translating it yields CASSPQEGEYTEAFF.

The chain combines TRBV15 with TRBJ2-7, with 9 bases fitting TRBD1. CDR3 length: 15 residues. After removal of 2 bases from V and 4 bases from J, the junction contained 6 bases not matched to a gene. The germline CDR1 and CDR2 sequences are LNHNV and YYDKDF (reference sequence). As DNA, the CDR3 is TGTGCCACCAGCAGAACTACAGGGGGCGCATACGAGCAGTACTTC. It translates to CATSRTTGGAYEQYF.

The chain is built from TRBV19 and TRBJ2-1; 8 nucleotides agree with TRBD2. Germline CDR1 LNHDA, CDR2 SQIVND (reference sequence). The CDR3 is 14 residues long. Losses at the gene ends were 7 bases for V and 1 base for J; bases not matched to a gene: 3. CDR3 region: CASTGGRSYNEQFF. CDR3 bases: TGTGCCAGTACGGGGGGGCGATCCTACAATGAGCAGTTCTTC.

This clone occurred once. The rearrangement joins TRBV4-1 to TRBJ1-5, with D possibly matching TRBD1 (5 bases). Trimming left V 4 bases short and J 10 bases short, with 20 bases between. The CDR3 has 15 amino acids. The germline CDR1 and CDR2 sequences are MGHRA and YSYEKL. CDR3 nucleotides: TGCGCCAGCAGCCCAACTCAGGGCTCGGGTTATCCCCAGCATTTT. Encoded protein: CASSPTQGSGYPQHF.

The rearrangement joins TRBV14 to TRBJ2-3; D possibly corresponds to TRBD2 (5 bases). V lost 4 bases, J lost 4 bases, and 15 bases lay in between. The CDR3 sequence is 15 residues long. The germline CDR1 and CDR2 sequences are SGHDN and FVKESK. DNA of the CDR3: TGTGCCAGCAGCCGCGGGCTTATGATCGCAGATACGCAGTATTTT. This gives the protein CASSRGLMIADTQYF.

The gene calls are TRBV19 and TRBJ1-4; tentative D call: TRBD1 (5 bases). CDR3 length: 15 amino acids. CDR1 is LNHDA, CDR2 SQIVND, per germline (reference sequence). V lost 2 bases and J lost 8, with 15 bases in between. In DNA form, the CDR3 reads TGTGCCAGTAGTATAAGGGCAGGGCTTGTGGAAAAACTGTTTTTT. It is translated as CASSIRAGLVEKLFF.

This rearrangement joins TRBV5-1 to TRBJ2-4, with D perhaps TRBD1 (5 bases). Germline V gives CDR1 SGHRS, CDR2 YFSETQ. Trimming shortened V by 2 bases and J by 6 bases, and 9 bases separated the two germline ends. The CDR3 is 13 residues long. The DNA of the CDR3 is TGCGCCAGCAGCTTAGATAGGGGAAACATTCAGTACTTC. This translates into CASSLDRGNIQYF.

This rearrangement joins TRBV10-1 to TRBJ2-5; D gene unclear. The CDR3 length is 13 residues. With 2 bases removed from V and 6 bases from J, the gap between germline ends came to 10 bases. Germline loops: CDR1 WNHNN, CDR2 SYGVQD (reference sequence). As DNA, the CDR3 is TGCGCCAGCAGTGAGGGTCTAGAAAAGACCCAGTACTTC. This encodes CASSEGLEKTQYF.

This chain connects TRBV11-2 to TRBJ1-2; 7 bases are shared with TRBD1. Germline CDR1 is SGHAT and CDR2 is FQNNGV. The CDR3 is made up of 17 amino acids. The ends lost 4 bases at V and 2 bases at J; junction bases unmatched: 13. This chain's CDR3 is CASSYRGDSSANYGYTF. The CDR3 DNA sequence: TGTGCCAGCAGCTATAGGGGGGACAGTTCTGCAAACTATGGCTACACCTTC.

This clone appeared many times. V usage is TRBV19 and J usage is TRBJ1-2, with D tentatively TRBD1 (5 bases). The germline CDR1 and CDR2 sequences are LNHDA and SQIVND (reference sequence). The CDR3 runs 15 residues. The V gene lost 3 bases and the J gene lost 6 bases, with 17 bases spanning the gap. The CDR3 nucleotides read TGTGCCAGTAGTATCTCTACAGGTACTTCGGATGGCTACACCTTC. Encoded protein: CASSISTGTSDGYTF.

V usage is TRBV10-3 and J usage is TRBJ1-5; D remains ambiguous. The V end was cut by 8 bases, the J end by 7 bases, with 6 bases between. The CDR3 loop spans 10 amino acids. Germline V gene lookup returns CDR1 ENHRY and CDR2 SYGVKD. CDR3 in DNA: TGTGCCATCGGCTTACAGCCCCAGCATTTT. Encoded protein: CAIGLQPQHF.

The rearrangement links TRBV7-2 to TRBJ2-1, with TRBD2 identical over 7 bases. Trimming took 7 bases from V and 0 from J; bases not matched to a gene: 9. The germline gives CDR1 SGHTA, CDR2 FQGNSA. The CDR3 totals 16 residues. The CDR3 nucleotides read TGTGCCAGCACCACTTCAGCGGGGAGCTCCTACAATGAGCAGTTCTTC. Protein product: CASTTSAGSSYNEQFF.

CDR3 nucleotide sequence: TGCGCCAGCAGCTTTACGGGACAGGGGACCTATGGCTACACCTTC. It specifies CASSFTGQGTYGYTF. The genes are TRBV5-1 and TRBJ1-2, with 10 bases that match TRBD1. Germline V gene lookup returns CDR1 SGHRS and CDR2 YFSETQ. CDR3 length: 15 amino acids. V lost 2 bases, J lost 4 bases, and 5 bases stayed unmatched.

This clone was observed at least ten times. The chain carries TRBV25-1 and TRBJ1-4, with 12 positions matching TRBD1. Germline CDR1 and CDR2: MGHDK and SYGVNS. V lost 3 bases, J lost 0 bases, and 2 bases stayed unmatched. The CDR3 has 17 amino acids. The CDR3 nucleotides are TGTGCCAGCAGTGACCGGGACAGGGGGCCAACTAATGAAAAACTGTTTTTT. Its protein is CASSDRDRGPTNEKLFF. The whole variable domain, filled in from reference TRBV25-1 and TRBJ1-4, reads EADIYQTPRYLVIGTGKKITLECSQTMGHDKMYWYQQDPGMELHLIHYSYGVNSTEKGDLSSESTVSRIRTEHFPLTLESARPSHTSQYLCASSDRDRGPTNEKLFFGSGTQLSVL.